A selection of T cell receptor beta chains follows, all from one sample in a study of OX40 agonist ivuxolimab in advanced cancers. Libraries were prepared by immunoSEQ multiplex PCR; TCRdb keeps only in-frame clonotypes and omits some of them. Among some 58,000 clones listed, 75% to 90% were seen once. The material was CD4+ or CD8+ T cells sorted from blood, obtained in a trial of the OX40 agonist ivuxolimab. Receptors were obtained from an adult with an advanced solid tumor such as melanoma, head and neck, liver or kidney cancer. Each CDR3 is given with its conserved first and last residue. The order of the fields is V gene, clone size, J gene, D gene, CDR3 length, CDR3 DNA, CDR3 protein. The D gene is left open where the match is weak. Part of the rows lack a size; the others show once, few, many or a class for expanded clones.

TRBV7-8	.	TRBJ1-2	TRBD1	13	TGTGCCAGCAGCCCGGGACAGGGAGGTGGCTACACCTTC	CASSPGQGGGYTF
TRBV5-1	once	TRBJ1-4	TRBD1	14	TGCGCCAGCAGCTTTCAGGGGGCGTTTGAAAAACTGTTTTTT	CASSFQGAFEKLFF
TRBV9	.	TRBJ1-2	.	13	TGTGCCAGCAGCGTAGTCGCGGGCTATGGCTACACCTTC	CASSVVAGYGYTF
TRBV2	.	TRBJ2-5	TRBD1	16	TGTGCCAGCAGAGACCCGGGACAGGGGTCTGCAGGGTCCCAGTACTTC	CASRDPGQGSAGSQYF
TRBV5-5	.	TRBJ2-2	.	17	TGTGCCAGCAGCTTACCATTTGGCTCCTTGAACACCGGGGAGCTGTTTTTT	CASSLPFGSLNTGELFF
TRBV19	.	TRBJ2-5	.	13	TGTGCCAGTAGGGACAGTTACCAAGAGACCCAGTACTTC	CASRDSYQETQYF
TRBV28	.	TRBJ2-7	.	12	TGTGCCAGCACCCGCGCCGTGGACGAGCAGTACTTC	CASTRAVDEQYF
TRBV6-5	.	TRBJ1-3	.	13	TGTGCCAGCAGCCGGGGACGGGGAAACACCATATATTTT	CASSRGRGNTIYF
TRBV5-1	.	TRBJ2-5	.	14	TGCGCCAGCAGCTTGTTTCCAGGGCTAGAGACCCAGTACTTC	CASSLFPGLETQYF
TRBV9	.	TRBJ2-1	.	14	TGTGCCAGCAGCCCCACCGGGACGACGATTGAGCAGTTCTTC	CASSPTGTTIEQFF
TRBV6-1	.	TRBJ2-2	TRBD1	14	TGTGCCAGCAGTGCGACAGGGGGAAGCGGGGAGCTGTTTTTT	CASSATGGSGELFF
TRBV29-1	once	TRBJ1-2	.	15	TGCAGCGTTGGAGTCCGAAGGTTAGCTAACTATGGCTACACCTTC	CSVGVRRLANYGYTF
TRBV19	.	TRBJ2-1	.	15	TGTGCCAGTAGTATTAGCGCGAGCTCCTACAATGAGCAGTTCTTC	CASSISASSYNEQFF
TRBV19	few	TRBJ1-5	.	16	TGTGCCAGTAGTAGCCGGCAGGGCCGTAGCAATCAGCCCCAGCATTTT	CASSSRQGRSNQPQHF
TRBV28	.	TRBJ2-1	.	15	TGTGCCAGCAGTTTAGGTCTGGGGGCTCGCGGTGAGCAGTTCTTC	CASSLGLGARGEQFF
TRBV18	.	TRBJ1-4	.	14	TGTGCCAGCTCACCGGACAGCCTCAATGAAAAACTGTTTTTT	CASSPDSLNEKLFF
TRBV21-1	.	TRBJ2-2	.	22	TGTGCCAGCAGCATCCGGCGGGGTAGGGTTCTCTTACAGTTCGCGAACACCGGGGAGCTGTTTTTT	CASSIRRGRVLLQFANTGELFF
TRBV11-2	few	TRBJ1-2	TRBD1	14	TGTGCCAGCAGGCACCGGGACAGGAACTATGGCTACACCTTC	CASRHRDRNYGYTF
TRBV21-1	.	TRBJ2-1	.	17	TGTGCCAGCAGCAAAGGACCAGAGGGAGGGCCCTACAATGAGCAGTTCTTC	CASSKGPEGGPYNEQFF
TRBV18	.	TRBJ2-3	.	15	TGTGCCAGCTCACCATGGACAGATGCGGCAGATACGCAGTATTTT	CASSPWTDAADTQYF
TRBV10-3	few	TRBJ1-1	TRBD1	13	TGTGCCAGCAGTTATCAGGGGGCTACTGAAGCTTTCTTT	CASSYQGATEAFF
TRBV28	.	TRBJ2-7	.	17	TGTGCCAGCAGTTTATCCCACCCCGACTGGAGCTCCTACGAGCAGTACTTC	CASSLSHPDWSSYEQYF
TRBV5-1	.	TRBJ2-1	TRBD2	15	TGCGCCAGCAACCCACTAGCGGGACTTAACAATGAGCAGTTCTTC	CASNPLAGLNNEQFF
TRBV25-1	.	TRBJ2-5	.	13	TGTGCCAGCAGTGAGGCAGCTAGGGAGACCCAGTACTTC	CASSEAARETQYF
TRBV7-3	once	TRBJ1-1	TRBD1	14	TGTGCCAGCAGCCTCCAGGGGGTTCGCACTGAAGCTTTCTTT	CASSLQGVRTEAFF
TRBV19	.	TRBJ1-2	.	15	TGTGCCAGTAGTATCCCTGCCAGGGGCCTCTATGGCTACACCTTC	CASSIPARGLYGYTF